This passage covers 10 T cell receptor beta chains from one sample sequenced in a study of CD8 T cells in Susac syndrome. Reverse transcription used about 0.45 to 1 ug RNA and random hexamers. Each CDR3 protein gets one entry after TCRdb re-called the immunoSEQ multiplex PCR reads with MiXCR. There are roughly 110,000 distinct CDR3 sequences in the sample; approximately 93% occur only once, and about 0.41% lies in the top ten. The specimen was CD8+ T cells from PBMCs. All receptors derive from a human donor with Susac syndrome.

The CDR3 protein is CASSGQEQGAYGYTF. The DNA of the CDR3 is TGTGCCAGCAGCGGACAAGAGCAAGGGGCTTATGGCTACACCTTC. V and J are TRBV9 and TRBJ1-2; tentatively, D is TRBD1 (5 bases). V was shortened by 3 bases and J by 5 bases, with 17 bases between the two germline ends. CDR1 and CDR2 (germline): SGDLS, YYNGEE. The CDR3 spans 15 residues.

The chain has TRBV21-1 and TRBJ2-4. TRBV21-1 is given as a pseudogene. The CDR3 totals 14 residues. The CDR3 nucleotides read TGTGCCAGCAGCAGGGTGCGAGCCAAAAACATTCAGTACTTC. It specifies CASSRVRAKNIQYF.

The chain couples TRBV12-3 or TRBV12-4 to TRBJ1-5; the D is unclear. The CDR3 is 12 amino acids. The germline V and J ends were trimmed by 0 bases and 6 bases, with 3 bases remaining between them. The DNA for the CDR3 is TGTGCCAGCAGTTTAGCAATTCAGCCCCAGCATTTT. This codes for CASSLAIQPQHF.

The chain uses TRBV4-1 and TRBJ2-3; D not resolved. V dropped 0 bases and J dropped 0 bases, with 13 bases sitting between them. The CDR3 is 17 residues long. Germline-derived CDR1 and CDR2 are MGHRA and YSYEKL. The CDR3 region is CASSQELPLSSTDTQYF. The CDR3 bases are TGCGCCAGCAGCCAAGAGCTACCTCTTTCTAGCACAGATACGCAGTATTTT.

The chain carries TRBV2 and TRBJ2-1, with a tentative D call TRBD1 (6 bases). Germline V gene data show CDR1 as SNHLY and CDR2 as FYNNEI. V lost 10 bases, J lost 3 bases, and 13 bases lay in between. This CDR3 spans 13 amino acids. CDR3 loop: CAIWGLDYNEQFF. The CDR3 nucleotides read TGTGCCATCTGGGGGCTAGACTACAATGAGCAGTTCTTC. The whole variable domain, filled in from reference TRBV2 and TRBJ2-1, reads EPEVTQTPSHQVTQMGQEVILRCVPISNHLYFYWYRQILGQKVEFLVSFYNNEISEKSEIFDDQFSVERPDGSNFTLKIRSTKLEDSAMYFCAIWGLDYNEQFFGPGTRLTVL.

This chain links TRBV27 with TRBJ1-1, with no clear D. Trimming stripped 7 bases from V and 1 base from J, with 4 bases between. The CDR3 loop spans 11 amino acids. Germline V CDR1 and CDR2: MNHEY, SMNVEV (reference sequence). Written as DNA, the CDR3 is TGTGCCAGCAATTCGAACACTGAAGCTTTCTTT. As protein: CASNSNTEAFF.

The rearrangement uses TRBV7-2 and TRBJ2-2; D is undetermined. Germline values: CDR1 SGHTA, CDR2 FQGNSA. The CDR3 is 16 residues long. V lost 2 bases and J lost 0, with 10 bases in between. The CDR3 DNA sequence: TGTGCCAGCAGCTTAAATCGCATAACGAACACCGGGGAGCTGTTTTTT. Encoded protein: CASSLNRITNTGELFF.

The J gene is TRBJ2-1, the V gene TRBV3-1; 10 positions agree with TRBD2. Unmatched junction bases numbered 12, after V lost 4 bases and J lost 9 bases. The CDR3 runs 16 residues. CDR1 is LGHDT, CDR2 YNNKEL, per germline (reference sequence). CDR3 in amino acids: CASSRSTSGAVSEQFF. The CDR3 bases are TGTGCCAGCAGCCGTAGTACTAGCGGGGCGGTCAGTGAGCAGTTCTTC.

The genes are TRBV6-2 or TRBV6-3 and TRBJ2-1; 7 positions match TRBD2. The germline gives CDR1 MNHEY, CDR2 SVGEGT. The V segment lost 6 bases and the J segment 10 bases; nucleotides outside the gene matches: 9. The CDR3 sequence is 13 residues long. Here the CDR3 DNA reads TGTGCCAGCAGCCACGGGACTATGGGGGAGCAGTTCTTC. It is translated as CASSHGTMGEQFF.

This clonotype was picked up a small number of times. V is TRBV29-1 and J is TRBJ2-7; no definite D call. Germline loops: CDR1 SQVTM, CDR2 ANQGSEA. V lost 6 bases and J lost 0, with 3 bases in between. The CDR3 length is 10 residues. CDR3 amino acids: CSVGSYEQYF. The CDR3 DNA reads TGCAGCGTGGGCTCCTACGAGCAGTACTTC.